This passage covers 30 T cell receptor beta chains from one sample sequenced in a study of CD8 T cells in Susac syndrome (dated by TCRdb to about 2019). The library was built by means of the immunoSEQ multiplex PCR assay. RNA was extracted using the RNeasy kit, and about 0.45 to 1 microgram was reverse transcribed with random hexamers. TCRdb trimmed the raw reads at Q25, called clones with MiXCR and kept productive beta chains. When rows share a CDR3 protein, they turn into one entry using the most common DNA and genes. This sample holds 100,000 to 110,000 distinct CDR3 sequences; 95% were observed only once. Together, the top ten hold 0.3% of the sample. Material for sequencing was CD8+ T cells from PBMCs. All receptors come from a human donor with Susac syndrome.

J is TRBJ1-2 and V is TRBV12-3 or TRBV12-4; the D gene is possibly TRBD1 (5 bases). The CDR3 contains 16 residues. Trimming removed 2 bases at V and 0 bases at J, with 13 bases between. CDR3 in DNA: TGTGCCAGCAGTTTACCCAGGGAGTCGGCTAACTATGGCTACACCTTC. This gives the protein CASSLPRESANYGYTF.

The CDR3 nucleotides are TGTGCCAGTAGCGGAGGGGGGAATGAGCAGTTCTTC. Residues: CASSGGGNEQFF. The V and J genes are TRBV19 and TRBJ2-1, with D possibly called TRBD1 or TRBD2 (6 bases each). The CDR3 length is 12 residues. V was shortened by 6 bases and J by 7 bases, with 10 bases between the two germline ends. Germline values: CDR1 LNHDA, CDR2 SQIVND (reference sequence).

The chain links TRBV14 to TRBJ2-1; D unclear. Germline CDR1 and CDR2: SGHDN and FVKESK. The CDR3 has 16 amino acids. Trimming took 1 base from V and 2 from J, leaving 12 bases between them. CDR3 in amino acids: CASSQVGSDAYNEQFF. The CDR3 coding sequence is TGTGCCAGCAGCCAAGTGGGGTCGGACGCCTACAATGAGCAGTTCTTC.

The chain links TRBV29-1 to TRBJ2-1; TRBD2 agrees at 8 bases. J gave up 6 bases and V 4 bases, and 8 bases lay outside the gene matches. Looked up from germline, CDR1 is SQVTM and CDR2 is ANQGSEA. The CDR3 runs to 14 residues. CDR3 bases: TGCAGCGTTGCGGGGGGGAGCGGGAGCAATGAGCAGTTCTTC. Amino acids: CSVAGGSGSNEQFF.

The chain recombines TRBV20-1 with TRBJ1-5; D is possibly TRBD1 (5 bases). CDR1 is DFQATT, CDR2 SNEGSKA, per germline (reference sequence). Deletions cut 3 bases from V and 3 bases from J, with 12 bases between. This CDR3 is 14 amino acids long. Here the CDR3 DNA reads TGCAGTGCTAGTTTGGGACTGTCCAATCAGCCCCAGCATTTT. Translating it yields CSASLGLSNQPQHF.

The genes are TRBV29-1 and TRBJ1-1; 8 positions agree with TRBD1. The CDR3 is 15 residues long. Germline V gives CDR1 SQVTM, CDR2 ANQGSEA. With V trimmed by 2 bases and J by 3 bases, 8 bases remained unmatched. The CDR3 nucleotides are TGCAGCGTTGAAAACAGGGGGAAGGGAGACACTGAAGCTTTCTTT. Protein: CSVENRGKGDTEAFF.

A single count supports this clonotype. The rearrangement links TRBV6-2 or TRBV6-3 to TRBJ2-7, with D possibly being TRBD2 (6 bases). Germline assignment: CDR1 MNHEY and CDR2 SVGEGT. Trimming removed 2 bases from V and 0 bases from J, with 14 bases in between. The CDR3 runs to 16 residues. DNA for the CDR3: TGTGCCAGCAGTTACCCCCGGGACTCCAACTCCTACGAGCAGTACTTC. It translates to CASSYPRDSNSYEQYF.

The chain recombines TRBV12-3 or TRBV12-4 with TRBJ2-1; the D gene could be TRBD1 or TRBD2 (5 bases each). This CDR3 region has 14 residues. V lost 6 bases to trimming and J lost 3 bases, with 12 bases between them. The DNA for the CDR3 is TGTGCCAGCAGCTTTGGGACCGACTACAATGAGCAGTTCTTC. Amino acids: CASSFGTDYNEQFF.

The chain employs TRBV5-1 and TRBJ2-7; D gene ambiguous. From germline, CDR1 is SGHRS and CDR2 YFSETQ. V lost 0 bases, J lost 6 bases, and 13 bases lay in between. The CDR3 extends over 14 amino acids. CDR3 DNA: TGCGCCAGCAGCTTGGCCAGTCTGGGGTCCGAGCAGTACTTC. This encodes CASSLASLGSEQYF.

The V and J genes are TRBV6-5 and TRBJ2-2; D not certain. The CDR3 covers 12 residues. Germline loops: CDR1 MNHEY, CDR2 SVGAGI. Trimming left V 7 bases short and J 0 bases short, with 3 bases between. CDR3 nucleotides: TGTGCCAGCATGGCGAACACCGGGGAGCTGTTTTTT. As protein: CASMANTGELFF.

CDR3 coding DNA: TGTGCCAGCAGCTTTGACACCCACCAAGAGACCCAGTACTTC. It encodes CASSFDTHQETQYF. This chain joins TRBV7-9 and TRBJ2-5, with unresolved D. Trimming took off 3 bases at V and 0 bases at J, with 8 bases between the two ends. The CDR3 sequence is 14 residues long. Germline loops: CDR1 SEHNR, CDR2 FQNEAQ (reference sequence).

The chain recombines TRBV16 with TRBJ1-1; no clear D gene. The V gene lost 0 bases and the J gene lost 1 base, with 12 bases spanning the gap. The CDR3 is 16 residues long. Germline V gives CDR1 KGHSY, CDR2 FQNENV. The CDR3 sequence: CASSQSSQESNTEAFF. In nucleotides, the CDR3 is TGTGCCAGCAGCCAATCAAGTCAGGAGTCGAACACTGAAGCTTTCTTT. The entire variable domain, with the rest obtained from reference TRBV16 and TRBJ1-1, is as follows: GEEVAQTPKHLVRGEGQKAKLYCAPIKGHSYVFWYQQVLKNEFKFLISFQNENVFDETGMPKERFSAKCLPNSPCSLEIQATKLEDSAVYFCASSQSSQESNTEAFFGQGTRLTVV.

In DNA form, the CDR3 reads TGTGCCACCAGCCGCGGTCAGCAGAACACTGAAGCTTTCTTT. This codes for CATSRGQQNTEAFF. The chain couples TRBV15 to TRBJ1-1, with D unclear. There are 14 residues in the CDR3. V lost 5 bases, J lost 1 base, and 11 bases lay in between. Germline CDR1 reads LNHNV; CDR2 reads YYDKDF (reference sequence). Full variable domain (missing parts from reference TRBV15 and TRBJ1-1): DAMVIQNPRYQVTQFGKPVTLSCSQTLNHNVMYWYQQKSSQAPKLLFHYYDKDFNNEADTPDNFQSRRPNTSFCFLDIRSPGLGDTAMYLCATSRGQQNTEAFFGQGTRLTVV.

The gene calls are TRBV5-1 and TRBJ1-1, with 7 nucleotides matching TRBD1. This CDR3 region has 12 residues. V gave up 4 bases and J gave up 10 bases; unmatched junction bases: 7. The V gene's germline CDR1 is SGHRS and CDR2 YFSETQ. The CDR3 DNA follows: TGCGCCAGCAGCGCCGACAGGGCAGGAGCTTTCTTT. Translation: CASSADRAGAFF.

The rearrangement uses TRBV9 and TRBJ2-1; possible D gene TRBD2, 6 bases. Trimming took 3 bases from V and 3 from J, leaving 13 bases between them. The CDR3 runs 15 residues. Germline CDR1 and CDR2: SGDLS and YYNGEE. CDR3 coding DNA: TGTGCCAGCAGCGGTGGCATAGCGGACTACAATGAGCAGTTCTTC. Amino acids: CASSGGIADYNEQFF.

This chain joins TRBV7-3 and TRBJ2-5; D remains ambiguous. Between the trimmed V and J ends, which lost 1 base and 1 base, there was a span of 4 bases. This CDR3 contains 13 residues. The germline V gene encodes CDR1 SGHTA and CDR2 FQGTGA. CDR3 sequence reads: CASSLNVQETQYF. Written as DNA, the CDR3 is TGTGCCAGCAGCTTAAACGTCCAAGAGACCCAGTACTTC.

The chain employs TRBV29-1 and TRBJ2-7; no clear D gene. Germline V gene sequence: CDR1 SQVTM, CDR2 ANQGSEA. The length of the CDR3 is 13 residues. V lost 7 bases and J lost 0, with 13 bases in between. CDR3 nucleotide sequence: TGCAGCGCCAACACCGCACACTCCTACGAGCAGTACTTC. It codes for CSANTAHSYEQYF.

This chain joins TRBV2 and TRBJ1-1; D remains unclear. Trimming took off 4 bases at V and 1 base at J, with 10 bases between the two ends. This CDR3 is built from 14 residues. Germline V lookup: CDR1 SNHLY, CDR2 FYNNEI. The DNA for the CDR3 is TGTGCCAGCAGTGTTGGACGGGGGAACACTGAAGCTTTCTTT. Translation gives CASSVGRGNTEAFF.

The chain couples TRBV12-3 or TRBV12-4 to TRBJ1-4, with unresolved D. V dropped 6 bases and J dropped 8 bases, with 13 bases sitting between them. This CDR3 has 13 residues. CDR3 bases: TGTGCCAGCAGCCCCTCGGGAAGCGAAAAACTGTTTTTT. It yields the protein CASSPSGSEKLFF.

V gene TRBV14 combines with J gene TRBJ2-7; D might be TRBD1 (6 bases). V lost 3 bases to trimming and J lost 4 bases, with 19 bases between them. The CDR3 spans 16 residues. The V gene's germline CDR1 is SGHDN and CDR2 FVKESK. The CDR3 DNA follows: TGTGCCAGCAGCCAGGGGGCCAAGGGTGGACGGTACGAGCAGTACTTC. This translates into CASSQGAKGGRYEQYF.

The gene calls are TRBV6-6 and TRBJ1-2; possible D gene TRBD1, 6 bases. The V end was cut by 5 bases, the J end by 4 bases, with 20 bases between. The CDR3 runs 16 residues. Germline V lookup: CDR1 MNHNY, CDR2 SVGAGI (reference sequence). CDR3 DNA sequence: TGTGCCAGCAGTGACCGGGGGCAGGGGCAGGGCTATGGCTACACCTTC. Its translation is CASSDRGQGQGYGYTF.

This sequence joins TRBV20-1 and TRBJ1-5; D call uncertain. The V gene's germline CDR1 is DFQATT and CDR2 SNEGSKA (reference sequence). This CDR3 is built from 12 residues. Trimming stripped 6 bases from V and 2 bases from J, with 8 bases between. CDR3 sequence: CSARSGNQPQHF. The CDR3 DNA follows: TGCAGTGCGAGGTCAGGCAATCAGCCCCAGCATTTT.

The chain is built from TRBV6-4 and TRBJ2-6; D call uncertain. There are 18 residues in the CDR3. Trimming stripped 0 bases from V and 0 bases from J, with 12 bases between. CDR1 is MRHNA, CDR2 SNTAGT, per germline. The CDR3 coding sequence is TGTGCCAGCAGTGACTCGGCCACGTCCTCCTCTGGGGCCAACGTCCTGACTTTC. This translates into CASSDSATSSSGANVLTF.

This chain uses TRBV19 with TRBJ1-5; possibly TRBD1 for D (5 bases). Trimming shortened V by 7 bases and J by 4 bases, and 8 bases separated the two germline ends. The V gene's germline CDR1 is LNHDA and CDR2 SQIVND (reference sequence). This CDR3 is 12 amino acids long. CDR3 bases: TGTGCCAGTACTAGACAGAATCAGCCCCAGCATTTT. Protein sequence: CASTRQNQPQHF.

The chain joins TRBV7-9 to TRBJ1-1; D not resolved. Germline CDR1 is SEHNR and CDR2 is FQNEAQ (reference sequence). The V end lost 4 bases, the J end lost 6 bases, and 9 bases lay between the germline ends. The CDR3 extends over 12 amino acids. CDR3 region: CASSSDTSEAFF. The CDR3 nucleotides read TGTGCCAGCAGCTCAGATACGTCTGAAGCTTTCTTT. Together with reference TRBV7-9 and TRBJ1-1, the CDR3 gives the full variable domain: DTGVSQNPRHKITKRGQNVTFRCDPISEHNRLYWYRQTLGQGPEFLTYFQNEAQLEKSRLLSDRFSAERPKGSFSTLEIQRTEQGDSAMYLCASSSDTSEAFFGQGTRLTVV.

The chain combines TRBV19 with TRBJ1-3; a possible D gene is TRBD1 (5 bases). Trimming stripped 4 bases from V and 2 bases from J, with 9 bases between. This CDR3 is built from 14 residues. CDR1 LNHDA and CDR2 SQIVND come from the germline V gene (reference sequence). The CDR3 bases are TGTGCCAGTAGTACCGACAGAACTGGAAACACCATATATTTT. It specifies CASSTDRTGNTIYF.

The CDR3 is CASRASGRALDEQYF. In DNA, the CDR3 is TGTGCCAGCAGGGCTAGCGGGAGGGCCTTGGACGAGCAGTACTTC. The chain combines TRBV5-4 with TRBJ2-7; 12 bases map to TRBD2. V dropped 5 bases and J dropped 5; count of bases not matched to a gene: 8. Germline V gene sequence: CDR1 SGHNT, CDR2 YYREEE (reference sequence). CDR3 length equals 15 residues.

The chain carries TRBV20-1 and TRBJ1-2; D remains unclear. The CDR3 totals 11 residues. Germline CDR1 is DFQATT and CDR2 is SNEGSKA (reference sequence). Between the trimmed V and J ends, which lost 0 bases and 8 bases, there was a span of 7 bases. The CDR3 sequence is CSARDYSGYTF. The CDR3 bases are TGCAGTGCTAGAGATTATAGCGGCTACACCTTC.

This clonotype was detected once. This chain uses TRBV6-5 with TRBJ1-6; D might be TRBD1 (5 bases). Germline CDR1 reads MNHEY; CDR2 reads SVGAGI. CDR3 length: 12 residues. The ends were cut back, 4 bases at V and 13 bases at J, with 11 bases in the middle. As DNA, the CDR3 is TGTGCCAGCAGTTGGGGACCGTATCCCCTCCACTTT. Protein: CASSWGPYPLHF.

CDR3: CASSYGQGTYEQYF. In nucleotides, the CDR3 is TGTGCCAGCAGCTACGGACAGGGAACCTACGAGCAGTACTTC. J is TRBJ2-7 and V is TRBV11-2, with 8 bases aligning to TRBD1. CDR1 and CDR2 from the germline V gene are SGHAT and FQNNGV. The CDR3 extends over 14 amino acids. J lost 2 bases, V lost 4 bases, and 4 bases had no gene match.